This is a list of T cell receptor beta chains from one sample in a study of metastatic and nonmetastatic thyroid tumors. Via MiXCR, TCRdb re-called the PCR reads. The table has about 15,000 clones, approximately 20% seen once; the top ten hold less than 15%. The sequencing input was blood. The source of these receptors is a female donor with papillary thyroid cancer or a benign thyroid nodule (not recorded which). Some clones in this sample may be carry-over from other donors' samples. The CDR3 runs from the conserved cysteine through the conserved F or W. D genes are given only for firm matches. Rows may omit the clone size; those that give it use once, few, many or a size class.

abundance,v_gene,d_gene,j_gene,CDR3aa,CDR3nt
many,TRBV4-3,.,TRBJ1-2,CASSPGAWNGVSYGYTF,TGCGCCAGCAGCCCCGGGGCTTGGAACGGGGTTTCGTATGGCTACACCTTC
few,TRBV28,TRBD2,TRBJ2-7,CASRKYLAAQAHEQYF,TGTGCCAGCCGAAAATACCTAGCGGCTCAGGCCCACGAGCAGTACTTC
.,TRBV20-1,TRBD1,TRBJ1-2,CSARDRASYTF,TGCAGTGCTAGGGACAGGGCCAGCTACACCTTC
few,TRBV12-3/TRBV12-4,.,TRBJ1-2,CASRYTGKQENGYTF,TGTGCCAGCAGATACACAGGGAAGCAAGAGAATGGCTACACCTTC
once,TRBV30,.,TRBJ1-6,CAWGRNNSPLHF,TGTGCCTGGGGACGGAATAATTCACCCCTCCACTTT
.,TRBV28,TRBD2,TRBJ2-3,CASSYHVLLAGTDTQYF,TGTGCCAGCAGTTACCACGTGTTGCTAGCGGGGACAGATACGCAGTATTTT
.,TRBV6-5,.,TRBJ2-3,CASSYSGIAGDTQYF,TGTGCCAGCAGTTACTCGGGGATAGCAGGAGATACGCAGTATTTT
.,TRBV9,.,TRBJ1-3,CASSVDGGLSGNTIYF,TGTGCCAGCAGCGTAGATGGGGGCCTCTCTGGAAACACCATATATTTT
large,TRBV10-3,.,TRBJ2-2,CAISAGPYTGELFF,TGTGCCATCAGTGCGGGACCGTACACCGGGGAGCTGTTTTTT
few,TRBV6-2/TRBV6-3,.,TRBJ1-1,CASSYTRANTEAFF,TGTGCCAGCAGTTACACCCGGGCAAACACTGAAGCTTTCTTT
.,TRBV5-1,.,TRBJ2-5,CASSLEQGNQETQYF,TGCGCCAGCAGCTTGGAACAGGGAAACCAAGAGACCCAGTACTTC
many,TRBV11-3,.,TRBJ2-2,CASSQLGDTGELFF,TGTGCCAGCAGCCAGTTGGGCGACACCGGGGAGCTGTTTTTT
.,TRBV19,.,TRBJ2-7,CASSIDGRVEQYF,TGTGCCAGTAGTATAGACGGAAGGGTAGAGCAGTACTTC
.,TRBV12-3/TRBV12-4,.,TRBJ2-5,CASTPSPEETKYF,TGTGCCAGCACACCGAGCCCTGAGGAGACCAAGTACTTC
.,TRBV20-1,.,TRBJ2-5,CSASLDFTQYF,TGCAGTGCTAGTCTCGACTTTACCCAGTACTTC
many,TRBV20-1,.,TRBJ2-3,CSARDWLISTDTQYF,TGCAGTGCTAGAGATTGGCTGATTAGCACAGATACGCAGTATTTT
many,TRBV28,.,TRBJ2-5,CASSPPPLQETQYF,TGTGCCAGCAGTCCCCCCCCCTTACAAGAGACCCAGTACTTC
many,TRBV5-8,.,TRBJ2-3,CASSGDTSSTDTQYF,TGTGCCAGCAGTGGGGACACCTCTAGCACAGATACGCAGTATTTT
many,TRBV12-3/TRBV12-4,.,TRBJ1-3,CASSRYLDGNSGNTIYF,TGTGCCAGCAGCAGATACTTGGACGGAAACTCTGGAAACACCATATATTTT
few,TRBV27,.,TRBJ2-3,CASSPSTRTDTQYF,TGTGCCAGCAGTCCTAGTACTAGGACAGATACGCAGTATTTT
.,TRBV5-6,.,TRBJ2-2,CASSFADSEGELFF,TGTGCCAGCAGCTTTGCCGACAGTGAGGGGGAGCTGTTTTTT
.,TRBV28,.,TRBJ1-3,CASSLWGIDGNTIYF,TGTGCCAGCAGTTTATGGGGGATCGATGGAAACACCATATATTTT
.,TRBV12-3/TRBV12-4,.,TRBJ2-3,CASSFMGVGDTQYF,TGTGCCAGCAGTTTCATGGGGGTAGGAGATACGCAGTATTTT
many,TRBV7-9,TRBD1,TRBJ2-6,CANLDRTGAFSGANVLTF,TGTGCCAACTTGGATCGGACAGGGGCGTTCTCTGGGGCCAACGTCCTGACTTTC
many,TRBV11-3,TRBD2,TRBJ2-7,CASSSGLGIYEQYF,TGTGCCAGCAGCTCGGGACTAGGCATATACGAGCAGTACTTC
.,TRBV7-2,TRBD1,TRBJ1-5,CASSWDRGTQHF,TGTGCCAGCAGCTGGGACAGGGGCACCCAGCATTTT
.,TRBV12-5,.,TRBJ1-1,CASVLQETGTKNTEAFF,TGTGCTAGTGTCCTGCAAGAGACAGGAACCAAGAACACTGAAGCTTTCTTT
many,TRBV4-1,.,TRBJ2-7,CASSQYDEQYF,TGCGCCAGCAGCCAATATGACGAGCAGTACTTC
medium-sized,TRBV11-2,.,TRBJ2-7,CASSWGVKDEQYF,TGTGCCAGCAGCTGGGGGGTGAAGGACGAGCAGTACTTC
.,TRBV19,.,TRBJ2-1,CASSISGDNEQFF,TGTGCCAGTAGTATTTCCGGGGACAATGAGCAGTTCTTC
many,TRBV6-2/TRBV6-3,TRBD1,TRBJ2-7,CASSPSGTEKSYEQYF,TGTGCCAGCAGCCCGTCCGGGACAGAGAAGTCCTACGAGCAGTACTTC
.,TRBV12-3/TRBV12-4,.,TRBJ2-7,CASSLRGAFSYEQYF,TGTGCCAGCAGTCTCAGGGGCGCCTTCTCCTACGAGCAGTACTTC
medium-sized,TRBV6-2/TRBV6-3,TRBD2,TRBJ2-1,CASSDGGLAERSDEQFF,TGTGCCAGCAGCGATGGCGGACTAGCGGAACGTAGTGATGAGCAGTTCTTC
.,TRBV4-1,TRBD2,TRBJ2-1,CASSHDQREGHEQFF,TGCGCCAGCAGCCATGACCAGCGGGAGGGCCATGAGCAGTTCTTC
.,TRBV6-5,TRBD2,TRBJ2-7,CASSYETSGTNEQYF,TGTGCCAGCAGTTACGAGACTAGCGGGACGAACGAGCAGTACTTC
many,TRBV4-1,.,TRBJ1-1,CASSQVPGQNTEAFF,TGCGCCAGCAGCCAGGTACCCGGACAGAACACTGAAGCTTTCTTT
many,TRBV11-2,TRBD1,TRBJ2-1,CASSFNGQDEQFF,TGTGCCAGCAGCTTTAATGGACAGGATGAGCAGTTCTTC
medium-sized,TRBV28,.,TRBJ2-7,CASMNPSVPYEQYF,TGTGCCAGCATGAATCCTAGTGTTCCCTACGAGCAGTACTTC
many,TRBV11-1,.,TRBJ1-4,CASSLYSHREWGTNEKLFF,TGTGCCAGCAGCTTATACTCACACAGGGAGTGGGGTACTAATGAAAAACTGTTTTTT
.,TRBV20-1,.,TRBJ1-2,CSATKIYRPRVRNYGYTF,TGCAGTGCTACCAAGATATATCGCCCCAGGGTCCGCAACTATGGCTACACCTTC
medium-sized,TRBV15,TRBD1,TRBJ2-2,CAASGGLSSGELFF,TGTGCCGCTTCAGGGGGATTGAGCTCCGGGGAGCTGTTTTTT
medium-sized,TRBV28,.,TRBJ2-1,CASTPQGPYNEQFF,TGTGCCAGCACCCCCCAGGGTCCCTACAATGAGCAGTTCTTC
many,TRBV20-1,TRBD1,TRBJ2-6,CSARQGWLTGANVLTF,TGCAGTGCTCGACAGGGCTGGCTCACTGGGGCCAACGTCCTGACTTTC
medium-sized,TRBV5-1,.,TRBJ2-2,CASSLLRDGTNTGELFF,TGCGCCAGCAGCTTGTTGCGAGACGGAACGAACACCGGGGAGCTGTTTTTT
.,TRBV6-1,TRBD1,TRBJ2-6,CCSRTGANVLNF,TGTTGCAGCCGAACAGGGGCCAACGTCCTGAATTTC
medium-sized,TRBV10-3,TRBD1,TRBJ2-7,CATSGGQLNYEQYF,TGTGCCACATCAGGGGGACAGCTGAACTACGAGCAGTACTTC
few,TRBV19,.,TRBJ2-7,CASSPRAEDEQYF,TGTGCCAGTAGTCCGAGAGCGGAAGACGAGCAGTACTTC
many,TRBV13,.,TRBJ2-7,CASRAGLSYEQYF,TGTGCCAGCAGGGCAGGGCTATCCTACGAGCAGTACTTC
.,TRBV6-1,.,TRBJ1-5,CASQWEGRSLQPQHF,TGTGCCAGCCAATGGGAGGGAAGGTCATTACAGCCCCAGCATTTT
.,TRBV6-6,TRBD1,TRBJ1-2,CASSYHVPGTVNYGYTF,TGTGCCAGCAGTTACCACGTACCAGGGACAGTCAACTATGGCTACACCTTC
many,TRBV7-6,.,TRBJ2-5,CASSLGPLVGTQYF,TGTGCCAGCAGCTTGGGCCCCCTGGTTGGGACCCAGTACTTC
many,TRBV4-1,.,TRBJ2-3,CASSQDYRGSQDTQYF,TGCGCCAGCAGCCAAGATTATCGGGGATCCCAAGATACGCAGTATTTT
.,TRBV12-3/TRBV12-4,.,TRBJ2-3,CASSFPGVTDTQYF,TGCGCCAGCAGTTTTCCGGGTGTCACAGATACGCAGTATTTT
.,TRBV11-3,.,TRBJ2-5,CASSSAGSRQTQYF,TGTGCCAGCAGCTCCGCGGGGAGTCGACAGACCCAGTACTTC